A selection of T cell receptor beta chains follows, all from one sample in a study of shared clonotypes between healthy human individuals. The protocol was immunoSEQ multiplex PCR, while the TCRdb copy is restricted to in-frame clones and leaves out a portion. The table has about 480,000 clones, more than 65% seen once. The specimen was PBMCs. The source is a woman in her forties in good health. Some clones in this sample may be carry-over from other donors' samples. Both conserved end residues are part of each CDR3. Each record gives: J gene, D gene, clone size, V gene, CDR3 DNA, CDR3 protein. The D gene is left open where the match is weak. Expanded clones are given a class, and other clones once, few, many or no size at all.

J: TRBJ1-1; D: .; size: .; V: TRBV7-3; DNA: TGTGCCAGCAGCTTATTAGGGCAGAACACTGAAGCTTTCTTT; CDR3: CASSLLGQNTEAFF
J: TRBJ2-7; D: .; size: once; V: TRBV30; DNA: TGTGCCTGGAGTAACAGGGCCCTTCTCTACGAGCAGTACTTC; CDR3: CAWSNRALLYEQYF
J: TRBJ2-1; D: .; size: .; V: TRBV7-2; DNA: TGTGCCAGCAGCTTAGCGGGAATCCACAATGAGCAGTTCTTC; CDR3: CASSLAGIHNEQFF
J: TRBJ1-1; D: TRBD1; size: few; V: TRBV9; DNA: TGTGCCAGCAGCGTAGACCCAGGGGGTACTGAAGCTTTCTTT; CDR3: CASSVDPGGTEAFF
J: TRBJ2-1; D: .; size: .; V: TRBV7-2; DNA: TGTGCCAGCAGCTTAGTGCGGGTTGCGAGCTCCTACAATGAGCAGTTCTTC; CDR3: CASSLVRVASSYNEQFF
J: TRBJ2-2; D: .; size: few; V: TRBV6-1; DNA: TGTGCCAGCAGTGAAACGACTGACACCGGGGAGCTGTTTTTT; CDR3: CASSETTDTGELFF
J: TRBJ1-5; D: .; size: few; V: TRBV30; DNA: TGTGCCTGGAGTGGGGCCTTCAATCAGCCCCAGCATTTT; CDR3: CAWSGAFNQPQHF
J: TRBJ1-4; D: .; size: .; V: TRBV5-1; DNA: TGCGCCAGCAGCCAGGGGAGGGGGAATGAAAAACTGTTTTTT; CDR3: CASSQGRGNEKLFF
J: TRBJ2-1; D: .; size: .; V: TRBV11-2; DNA: TGTGCCAGCAGCTCTACCCTGAGCTCCTACAATGAGCAGTTCTTC; CDR3: CASSSTLSSYNEQFF
J: TRBJ1-2; D: .; size: .; V: TRBV6-5; DNA: TGTGCCAGCAGTCCGACGACCCCGGGGTATGGCTACACCTTC; CDR3: CASSPTTPGYGYTF
J: TRBJ1-5; D: .; size: .; V: TRBV10-2; DNA: TGCGCCAGCAGTTTAGGTGCTTGGGAAAATCAGCCCCAGCATTTT; CDR3: CASSLGAWENQPQHF
J: TRBJ1-2; D: TRBD1; size: .; V: TRBV6-1; DNA: TGTGCCAGCAGGCCGACAGGGGGCAATGGCTACACCTTC; CDR3: CASRPTGGNGYTF
J: TRBJ2-5; D: TRBD2; size: .; V: TRBV7-9; DNA: TGTGCCAGCAGCTTACCGAACGGGGGGACCGGAGAGACCCAGTACTTC; CDR3: CASSLPNGGTGETQYF
J: TRBJ2-5; D: TRBD2; size: .; V: TRBV7-8; DNA: TGTGCCAGCAGCTTTAGCGGGAGGCCCCAAGAGACCCAGTACTTC; CDR3: CASSFSGRPQETQYF
J: TRBJ1-2; D: .; size: .; V: TRBV2; DNA: TGTGCCAGCAGTGTAGGAGGGGGCTATGGCTACACCTTC; CDR3: CASSVGGGYGYTF
J: TRBJ1-2; D: .; size: .; V: TRBV5-1; DNA: TGCGCCAGCAGCTTGGTTGGAGGGCCGAACTATGGCTACACCTTC; CDR3: CASSLVGGPNYGYTF
J: TRBJ2-1; D: .; size: .; V: TRBV19; DNA: TGTGCCAGTAGGATGAGGATCACCTACAATGAGCAGTTCTTC; CDR3: CASRMRITYNEQFF
J: TRBJ2-1; D: TRBD1; size: .; V: TRBV5-1; DNA: TGCGCCAGCAGCTTGTCAGGGGGCGGGTACAATGAGCAGTTCTTC; CDR3: CASSLSGGGYNEQFF
J: TRBJ2-2; D: .; size: .; V: TRBV6-6; DNA: TGTGCCAGCAGTTACTCATCCGGGCCCGGGGAGCTGTTTTTT; CDR3: CASSYSSGPGELFF
J: TRBJ2-2; D: .; size: .; V: TRBV15; DNA: TGTGCCACCAGCAGAGGGGGGCCGAACACCGGGGAGCTGTTTTTT; CDR3: CATSRGGPNTGELFF
J: TRBJ2-2; D: .; size: .; V: TRBV19; DNA: TGTGCCAGTAGTATAGTCGGACAAAACACCGGGGAGCTGTTTTTT; CDR3: CASSIVGQNTGELFF
J: TRBJ2-7; D: .; size: .; V: TRBV5-5; DNA: TGTGCCAGCAGCTTGCAGGGTGCATCCTACGAGCAGTACTTC; CDR3: CASSLQGASYEQYF
J: TRBJ1-2; D: TRBD1; size: .; V: TRBV6-5; DNA: TGTGCCAGCAGGGCACCAGGGGGCGGCTATGGCTACACCTTC; CDR3: CASRAPGGGYGYTF
J: TRBJ1-5; D: TRBD1; size: .; V: TRBV11-2; DNA: TGTGCCAGCAGCCCGGGCGCAACAGGGGGCTATCAGCCCCAGCATTTT; CDR3: CASSPGATGGYQPQHF
J: TRBJ2-7; D: TRBD2; size: .; V: TRBV15; DNA: TGTGCCACCAGTCCCCGGACTAGCCTCCCCTACGAGCAGTACTTC; CDR3: CATSPRTSLPYEQYF
J: TRBJ2-7; D: .; size: .; V: TRBV27; DNA: TGTGCCAGCAGTTTAGGAGGTAGAGGCGAGCAGTACTTC; CDR3: CASSLGGRGEQYF
J: TRBJ2-7; D: TRBD2; size: .; V: TRBV13; DNA: TGTGCCAGCAGGCCCACCCCCCTCCAGCGGACGGGGCGGGAGGGCCCCTACGAGCAGTACTTC; CDR3: CASRPTPLQRTGREGPYEQYF
J: TRBJ2-3; D: .; size: .; V: TRBV5-1; DNA: TGCGCCAGCAGCATTTCCACAGATACGCAGTATTTT; CDR3: CASSISTDTQYF
J: TRBJ2-3; D: TRBD2; size: .; V: TRBV7-3; DNA: TGTGCCAGCAGCTTAAGTGGACTAGCCACAGATACGCAGTATTTT; CDR3: CASSLSGLATDTQYF
J: TRBJ2-1; D: .; size: .; V: TRBV7-2; DNA: TGTGCCAGCAGCTTAGTAGGGAGCTCCTACAATGAGCAGTTCTTC; CDR3: CASSLVGSSYNEQFF
J: TRBJ1-1; D: TRBD1; size: .; V: TRBV28; DNA: TGTGCCAGCAGTAGGGGACAGTTCACTGAAACTTTCTTT; CDR3: CASSRGQFTETFF
J: TRBJ2-2; D: .; size: .; V: TRBV5-1; DNA: TGCGCCAGCAGCTTGTCGGCCTCCCGAGCCGGCGGGGAGCTGTTTTTT; CDR3: CASSLSASRAGGELFF
J: TRBJ2-6; D: .; size: once; V: TRBV6-1; DNA: TGTGCCAGCAGAGAGACCTTCTCTGGGGCCAACGTCCTGACTTTC; CDR3: CASRETFSGANVLTF
J: TRBJ2-7; D: .; size: .; V: TRBV5-1; DNA: TGCGCCAGCAGCACGGGGCAATCGCCTTACGAGCAGTACTTC; CDR3: CASSTGQSPYEQYF
J: TRBJ2-5; D: TRBD2; size: .; V: TRBV11-3; DNA: TGTGCCAGCAGCCCGGGGAGGGGCCCAGAGACCCAGTACTTC; CDR3: CASSPGRGPETQYF
J: TRBJ2-3; D: TRBD2; size: .; V: TRBV30; DNA: TGTGCCTGGAGTATCGTAAGGACTAGCGGGTACACAGATACGCAGTATTTT; CDR3: CAWSIVRTSGYTDTQYF
J: TRBJ2-7; D: .; size: .; V: TRBV13; DNA: TGTGCCAGCAGCTTCATAGCCGGCTCCGAGCAGTACTTC; CDR3: CASSFIAGSEQYF
J: TRBJ1-2; D: TRBD1; size: .; V: TRBV6-5; DNA: TGTGCCAGCAGTTTGGACAGGGGTGGCTATGGCTACACCTTC; CDR3: CASSLDRGGYGYTF
J: TRBJ2-1; D: .; size: .; V: TRBV10-3; DNA: TGTGCCATCAGTGCGCGTTTAGCGTTCGATGAGCAGTTCTTC; CDR3: CAISARLAFDEQFF
J: TRBJ1-5; D: .; size: few; V: TRBV5-8; DNA: TGTGCCAGCAGCTTGGTAAAGGGACAGCCCCAGCATTTT; CDR3: CASSLVKGQPQHF
J: TRBJ1-1; D: TRBD1; size: .; V: TRBV30; DNA: TGTGCCTGGGGATTCGACAGGGGCCCCATGAACACTGAAGCTTTCTTT; CDR3: CAWGFDRGPMNTEAFF
J: TRBJ1-1; D: .; size: .; V: TRBV12-5; DNA: TGTGCTAGTGGTTTGGTACTGAAGGGTATCGCTGAAGCTTTCTTT; CDR3: CASGLVLKGIAEAFF
J: TRBJ1-5; D: .; size: .; V: TRBV30; DNA: TGTGCCTGGAGTGACATGACAGTGGGACACTATCAGCCCCAGCATTTT; CDR3: CAWSDMTVGHYQPQHF
J: TRBJ2-7; D: TRBD2; size: .; V: TRBV7-9; DNA: TGTGCCAGCACCTCAAGCGGGAGGGCCGTCTACGAGCAGTACTTC; CDR3: CASTSSGRAVYEQYF
J: TRBJ2-3; D: .; size: .; V: TRBV5-1; DNA: TGCGCCAGCAGCTCCGGACCAACTAGCACAGATACGCAGTATTTT; CDR3: CASSSGPTSTDTQYF
J: TRBJ1-2; D: .; size: few; V: TRBV27; DNA: TGTGCCAGCAGTTTATCGAGTCCAGCTAACTATGGCTACACCTTC; CDR3: CASSLSSPANYGYTF